Listed below are T cell receptor beta chains from one sample, sequenced in a study of identical twins. TCRdb redid the calling of the 5' RACE reads with MiXCR, one entry per CDR3 protein. The table has roughly 720,000 distinct CDR3 sequences, roughly 18% seen once. Another study also made use of these data, one on T cells expressing NK-cell markers.

Sequenced input: PBMCs. The receptor source for this set is a woman younger than 35 in good health. The CDR3 runs from the conserved cysteine through the conserved F or W. D genes are given only for firm matches. Clone size, where shown, is once, few, many, or a class for clones that have expanded.

TRBJ2-1 NA TRBD2 TRBV13 CASSLRPVGGKFF TGTGCCAGCAGCCTCCGTCCGGTGGGGGGGAAGTTCTTC
TRBJ1-1 few NA TRBV20-1 CSAATGGTEAFF TGCAGTGCTGCGACGGGAGGCACTGAAGCTTTCTTT
TRBJ2-7 NA NA TRBV4-3 CTSSQGWQASYEQYF TGCACCAGCAGCCAAGGGTGGCAGGCGTCCTACGAGCAGTACTTC
TRBJ2-7 few TRBD1 TRBV3-1 CASSQEGQGESEQYF TGTGCCAGCAGCCAAGAGGGGCAGGGGGAATCCGAGCAGTACTTC
TRBJ2-5 NA NA TRBV4-1 CASRRGGTGRQETQYF TGCGCCAGCAGACGAGGGGGGACGGGCCGACAAGAGACCCAGTACTTC
TRBJ2-2 many NA TRBV12-3/TRBV12-4 CASSFAGELFF TGTGCCAGCAGTTTTGCCGGGGAGCTGTTTTTT
TRBJ2-2 NA TRBD1 TRBV6-5 CASSYSRARTGISGELFF TGTGCCAGCAGTTACTCGAGAGCTCGGACAGGGATATCCGGGGAGCTGTTTTTT
TRBJ1-2 few NA TRBV29-1 CSVLPRQTTNYGYTF TGCAGCGTTCTCCCCCGACAGACCACTAACTATGGCTACACCTTC
TRBJ1-5 NA NA TRBV12-3/TRBV12-4 CASSFSPRGNQPQHF TGTGCCAGCAGTTTCTCCCCGCGGGGCAATCAGCCCCAGCATTTT
TRBJ1-1 NA NA TRBV29-1 CSVEEDTEAFF TGCAGCGTTGAAGAGGACACTGAAGCTTTCTTT
TRBJ1-6 NA NA TRBV12-5 CASGLVLGGSSNSPLHF TGTGCTAGTGGTTTGGTACTAGGAGGTTCTTCAAATTCACCCCTCCACTTT
TRBJ2-7 few NA TRBV20-1 CSARGVKSDYEQYF TGCAGTGCTAGGGGGGTCAAGTCAGACTACGAGCAGTACTTC
TRBJ2-5 few NA TRBV18 CASSPGFVLGETQYF TGTGCCAGCTCACCTGGATTTGTCCTTGGGGAGACCCAGTACTTC
TRBJ2-5 NA TRBD2 TRBV20-1 CSAHQVAGSKETQYF TGCAGTGCCCACCAGGTAGCGGGATCAAAAGAGACCCAGTACTTC
TRBJ2-5 few NA TRBV4-2 CASSQGGGQGETQYF TGTGCCAGCAGCCAGGGTGGGGGACAAGGAGAGACCCAGTACTTC
TRBJ2-7 NA NA TRBV18 CASSPESHEQYF TGTGCCAGCTCACCAGAGTCCCACGAGCAGTACTTC
TRBJ2-1 NA TRBD2 TRBV20-1 CSKLPGTSKHEQFF TGCAGCAAACTACCCGGGACTAGCAAACATGAGCAGTTCTTC
TRBJ1-4 NA NA TRBV20-1 CSARLGANEKLFF TGCAGTGCTAGGTTGGGGGCTAATGAAAAACTGTTTTTT
TRBJ1-5 NA NA TRBV12-3/TRBV12-4 CASCWGSNQPQHF TGTGCCAGCTGTTGGGGGAGCAATCAGCCCCAGCATTTT
TRBJ1-5 NA TRBD1 TRBV6-5 CASSYYRTGQPQNNQPQHF TGTGCCAGCAGTTACTACAGGACAGGGCAACCTCAGAACAACCAGCCCCAGCATTTT
TRBJ1-1 few NA TRBV5-1 CASSSDLDSFTEAFF TGCGCCAGCAGCTCAGACCTCGACAGTTTCACTGAAGCTTTCTTT
TRBJ2-1 many TRBD2 TRBV5-1 CASTRTSGTRSYNEQFF TGCGCCAGCACCCGGACTAGCGGGACCCGCTCCTACAATGAGCAGTTCTTC
TRBJ1-5 NA NA TRBV5-6 CASSVDRSQPQHF TGTGCCAGCAGCGTAGACAGATCGCAGCCCCAGCATTTT
TRBJ2-1 few NA TRBV7-9 CASSGGGALYSYNEQFF TGTGCCAGCAGCGGGGGAGGAGCGCTTTACTCCTACAATGAGCAGTTCTTC
TRBJ1-2 NA NA TRBV10-3 CAISERDTYGYTF TGTGCCATCAGTGAGCGGGACACCTATGGCTACACCTTC
TRBJ2-5 NA NA TRBV5-1 CASSGGMETQYF TGCGCCAGCAGCGGGGGAATGGAGACCCAGTACTTC
TRBJ1-2 NA NA TRBV11-2 CASSLGRLRDRSYGYTF TGTGCCAGCAGCTTAGGTCGTCTTCGGGATCGTAGCTATGGCTACACCTTC
TRBJ1-5 NA NA TRBV10-3 CASRGVGQPQHF TGTGCCTCCCGCGGGGTCGGACAGCCCCAGCATTTT
TRBJ2-5 NA TRBD2 TRBV3-1 CASSPLRTSGQETQYF TGTGCCAGCAGCCCCCTACGGACTAGCGGCCAAGAGACCCAGTACTTC
TRBJ2-1 NA NA TRBV7-2 CASSLVWINEQFF TGTGCCAGCAGCTTAGTGTGGATCAATGAGCAGTTCTTC
TRBJ1-1 NA NA TRBV12-3/TRBV12-4 CASSPLGVNTEAFF TGTGCCAGCAGTCCTCTCGGGGTAAACACTGAAGCTTTCTTT
TRBJ2-1 few TRBD1 TRBV4-2 CASSQDNGQGSNEQFF TGTGCCAGCAGCCAAGATAATGGACAGGGATCCAATGAGCAGTTCTTC
TRBJ2-5 few TRBD2 TRBV20-1 CSAGLAAIGETQYF TGCAGTGCAGGACTAGCGGCGATTGGAGAGACCCAGTACTTC
TRBJ2-2 once NA TRBV7-7 CASSHVDFPNTGELFF TGTGCTAGCAGCCACGTCGACTTCCCGAACACCGGGGAGCTGTTTTTT
TRBJ1-5 few NA TRBV6-2/TRBV6-3 CASGEPQHF TGTGCCAGTGGAGAGCCCCAGCATTTT
TRBJ2-7 few NA TRBV7-9 CASTPARGIYEQYF TGTGCCAGCACCCCGGCGAGAGGGATCTACGAGCAGTACTTC
TRBJ2-7 many NA TRBV12-3/TRBV12-4 CASSFDGYEQYF TGTGCCAGCAGCTTCGACGGCTACGAGCAGTACTTC
TRBJ2-1 NA TRBD2 TRBV29-1 CSVVSGILSSYNEQFF TGCAGCGTTGTTAGCGGGATCCTTAGCTCCTACAATGAGCAGTTCTTC
TRBJ2-2 NA NA TRBV7-9 CASSLGREELFF TGTGCCAGCAGCTTAGGCAGGGAGGAGCTGTTTTTT
TRBJ2-1 NA TRBD2 TRBV12-5 CASADGTSGRGEQFF TGTGCTAGTGCCGACGGGACTAGCGGGAGGGGAGAGCAGTTCTTC
TRBJ2-7 NA NA TRBV2 CASNDRLDEQYF TGTGCCAGCAATGATCGACTAGACGAGCAGTACTTC